This T cell receptor (beta chain) was identified during a study of molecular identifiers for immune sequencing clone quantification. Study as a whole: RNA from about 20,000 or 100,000 naive CD8 cells was split five ways in replicates, with four sequenced.

Each CDR3 protein is one row after TCRdb ran MiXCR on the PCR reads. This table holds some 100,000 distinct CDR3 sequences, around a fifth found once. This clonotype was observed many times. The J segment lost 2 bases and the V segment lost 5 bases, leaving 10 bases of the junction unmatched. This CDR3 is built from 16 residues. Germline V gene lookup returns CDR1 SEHNR and CDR2 FQNEAQ (reference sequence). Construction of naive CD8 libraries employed about 18,000 to 1,100,000 sorted cells together with 10%, 30% or 50% RNA. The sample consisted of naive CD8+ T cells from blood, with Jurkat cell RNA spiked in. Described subset: FACS-sorted CD8+CD4-CCR7+CD45RA+ naive T cells. The source of this sequence is a human donor in good health. Some libraries in this study had Jurkat cell RNA spiked in. The chain links TRBV7-9 to TRBJ2-5; 8 bases are shared with TRBD1. The CDR3 bases are TGTGCCAGCAGCCAAGGGCTAGACAGGGGACAAGAGACCCAGTACTTC. It yields the protein CASSQGLDRGQETQYF.